The TCR beta chain described here comes from a study of T cell responses to AZD1222 COVID-19 vaccine. Some clones are missing from TCRdb's copy, which holds only in-frame ones; the method was immunoSEQ multiplex PCR. Of 150,000 to 200,000 clones listed, almost 95% are singletons. General study findings and limits: Spike-specific TCR breadth and depth both grew after two AZD1222 doses. Vaccine-associated CD4 TCRs ranged over spike, dominating at 160-218 and 743-854. Sampling captured repertoires only after the peak T cell response.

Concerning this clone itself: Its target is unknown.

This clonotype originated in an adult in good health. Sample: peripheral blood, taken on day 0 of AZD1222 vaccination.

The DNA for the CDR3 is TGTGCCAGCAGCTTATGGAGGAACACTGAAGCTTTCTTT. It translates to CASSLWRNTEAFF. The chain has TRBV11-3 and TRBJ1-1; D is undetermined. The CDR3 totals 13 residues. CDR1 and CDR2 from the germline V gene are SGHNT and YENEEA. Trimming pared 2 bases from V and 1 base from J, leaving 5 bases between.